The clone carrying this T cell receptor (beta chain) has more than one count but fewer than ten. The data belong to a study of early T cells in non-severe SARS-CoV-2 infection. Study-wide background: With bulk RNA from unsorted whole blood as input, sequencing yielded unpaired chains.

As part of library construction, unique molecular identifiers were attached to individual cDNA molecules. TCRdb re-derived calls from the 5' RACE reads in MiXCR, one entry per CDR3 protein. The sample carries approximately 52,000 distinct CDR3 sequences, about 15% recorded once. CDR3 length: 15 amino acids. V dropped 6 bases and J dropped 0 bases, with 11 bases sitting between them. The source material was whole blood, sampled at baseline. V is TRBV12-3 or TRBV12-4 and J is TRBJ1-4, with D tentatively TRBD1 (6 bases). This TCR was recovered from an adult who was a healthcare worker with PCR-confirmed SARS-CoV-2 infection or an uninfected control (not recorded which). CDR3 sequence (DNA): TGTGCCAGCAGACGGGGACACTCAACTAATGAAAAACTGTTTTTT. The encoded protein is CASRRGHSTNEKLFF.